The present T cell receptor beta chain was sequenced within a study of control samples from healthy donors and cancer patients. Assay: immunoSEQ multiplex PCR; the TCRdb copy retains only in-frame clones and omits some. The profile covers fewer than 200,000 clones, with 96% appearing a single time and 1% taken by the ten largest. The CDR3 is 11 residues long. Between the trimmed V and J ends, which lost 0 bases and 4 bases, there was a span of 3 bases. Per the germline V gene, CDR1 is SQVTM and CDR2 is ANQGSEA. This chain joins TRBV29-1 and TRBJ1-1, with D unclear. Sequenced: blood. The TCR comes from a woman aged 30 to 39 in good health. The CDR3 DNA reads as TGCAGCGTTGAAGAAGGCACTGAAGCTTTCTTT. Translating gives CSVEEGTEAFF.